The sample holds a few counts of the clone carrying this T cell receptor (beta chain). The table came from immunoSEQ multiplex PCR; TCRdb's copy has only in-frame clones and leaves some out. The sample contains some 88,000 clones, around 86% of which appear only once. These data are taken from a study of blood T cell repertoires in COVID-19. About the research overall: COVID-19 samples, acute and convalescent, were from the United States, Italy and Spain. PBMCs, B-cell-depleted T cells, or T cells were the source of the cDNA or gDNA that made up the material.

Losses at the gene ends were 6 bases for V and 7 bases for J; bases not matched to a gene: 9. The CDR3 contains 14 residues. Germline CDR1 reads ENHRY; CDR2 reads SYGVKD. The TCR originated in a man in his 60s with acute or convalescent COVID-19. V usage is TRBV10-3 and J usage is TRBJ1-2; 9 bases are a match to TRBD1. What was sequenced was peripheral blood. CDR3 coding DNA: TGTGCCATCAGCCCCCGGGACAGGGCCAGTGGCTACACCTTC. This encodes CAISPRDRASGYTF.